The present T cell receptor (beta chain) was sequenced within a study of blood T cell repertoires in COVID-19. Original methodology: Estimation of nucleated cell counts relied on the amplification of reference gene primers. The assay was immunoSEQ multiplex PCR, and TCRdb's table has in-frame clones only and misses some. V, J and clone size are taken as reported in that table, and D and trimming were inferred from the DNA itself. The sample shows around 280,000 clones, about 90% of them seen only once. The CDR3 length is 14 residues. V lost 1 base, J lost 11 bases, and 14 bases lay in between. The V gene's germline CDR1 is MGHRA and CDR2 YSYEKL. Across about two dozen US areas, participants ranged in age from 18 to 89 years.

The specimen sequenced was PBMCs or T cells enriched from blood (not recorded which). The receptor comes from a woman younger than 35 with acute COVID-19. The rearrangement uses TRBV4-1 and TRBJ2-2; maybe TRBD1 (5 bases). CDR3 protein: CASSQAAGIEELFF. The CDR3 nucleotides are TGCGCCAGCAGCCAAGCTGCAGGGATAGAAGAGCTGTTTTTT.